The clone carrying this TCR beta chain has a handful of counts. The antigen remains unidentified. In making TCR beta libraries, quantitative 5'-RACE with molecular barcodes was used. Each CDR3 protein gets one entry after TCRdb re-called the 5' RACE reads with MiXCR. The sample comprises some 800,000 distinct CDR3 sequences, about 10% of which are singletons, and 0.45% to 0.6% rests with the top ten. This specimen belongs to a study of CD8 T cells in ankylosing spondylitis. Notes on the study in general: Within matched ankylosing spondylitis synovial fluid, disease-linked clones were reportedly significantly enriched. Fewer than ten highly homologous variants made up a TCR beta motif that seemed to typify ankylosing spondylitis blood.

The TCR comes from a male donor with ankylosing spondylitis. Specimen: blood, either unsorted or a sorted T cell fraction (not recorded which).

Here the CDR3 DNA reads TGCGCCAGCAGCCCTCAATCGGGACAGGGTTATCAGCCCCAGCATTTT. It is translated as CASSPQSGQGYQPQHF. The rearrangement links TRBV4-1 to TRBJ1-5; 9 nucleotides align to TRBD1. Germline V gene sequence: CDR1 MGHRA, CDR2 YSYEKL. V shed 4 bases, J shed 5 bases, and the junction held 9 bases outside the gene matches. This CDR3 has 16 residues.